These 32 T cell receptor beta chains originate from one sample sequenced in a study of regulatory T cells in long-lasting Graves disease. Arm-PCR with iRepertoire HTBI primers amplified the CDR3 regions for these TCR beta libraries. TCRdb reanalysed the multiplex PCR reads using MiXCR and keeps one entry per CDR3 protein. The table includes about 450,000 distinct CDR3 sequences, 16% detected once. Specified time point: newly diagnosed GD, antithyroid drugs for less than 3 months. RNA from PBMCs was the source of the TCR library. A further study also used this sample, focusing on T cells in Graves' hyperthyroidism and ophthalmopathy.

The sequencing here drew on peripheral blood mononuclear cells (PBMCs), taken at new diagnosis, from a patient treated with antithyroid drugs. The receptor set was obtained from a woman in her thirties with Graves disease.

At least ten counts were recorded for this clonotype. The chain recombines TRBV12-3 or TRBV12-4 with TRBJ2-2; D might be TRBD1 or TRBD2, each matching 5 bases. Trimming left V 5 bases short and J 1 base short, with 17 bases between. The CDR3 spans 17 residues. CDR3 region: CASSPREAGLNTGELFF. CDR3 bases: TGTGCCAGCAGTCCCCGGGAAGCAGGGCTGAACACCGGGGAGCTGTTTTTT.

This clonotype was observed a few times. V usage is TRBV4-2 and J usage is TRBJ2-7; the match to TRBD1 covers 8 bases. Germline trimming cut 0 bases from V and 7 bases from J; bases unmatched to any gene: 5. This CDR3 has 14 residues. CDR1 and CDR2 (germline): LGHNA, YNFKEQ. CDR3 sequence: CASSQESTGGEQYF. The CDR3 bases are TGTGCCAGCAGCCAAGAGAGTACAGGGGGTGAGCAGTACTTC.

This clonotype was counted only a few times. The CDR3 coding sequence is TGCGCCAGCAGCCCCCCAGAAAGACAGGGGGCGGGTGAGCAGTTCTTC. Its protein is CASSPPERQGAGEQFF. V usage is TRBV4-1 and J usage is TRBJ2-1, with TRBD1 matching over 10 bases. The CDR3 has 16 residues. Germline V lookup: CDR1 MGHRA, CDR2 YSYEKL. The trim removed 4 bases at V and 9 bases at J, leaving 12 bases unmatched.

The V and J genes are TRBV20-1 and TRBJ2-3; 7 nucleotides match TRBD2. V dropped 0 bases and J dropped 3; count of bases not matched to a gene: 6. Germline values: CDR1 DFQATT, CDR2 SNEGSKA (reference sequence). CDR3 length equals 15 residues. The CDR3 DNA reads TGCAGTGCTAGAGATCTAGCGGTGGGGACAGATACGCAGTATTTT. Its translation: CSARDLAVGTDTQYF.

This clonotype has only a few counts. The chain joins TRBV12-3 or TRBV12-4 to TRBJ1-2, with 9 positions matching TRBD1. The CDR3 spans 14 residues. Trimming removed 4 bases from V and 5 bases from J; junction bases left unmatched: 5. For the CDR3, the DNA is TGTGCCAGCAGTTCGGCCGGGACAGGGTATGGCTACACCTTC. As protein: CASSSAGTGYGYTF.

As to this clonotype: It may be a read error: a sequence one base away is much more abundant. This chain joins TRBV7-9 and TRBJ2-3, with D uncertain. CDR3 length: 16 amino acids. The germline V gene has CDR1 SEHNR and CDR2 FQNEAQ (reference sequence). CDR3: CVSSLVGLTSTDTQYF. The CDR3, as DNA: TGTGTCAGCAGCTTAGTCGGGCTAACGAGCACAGATACGCAGTATTTT.

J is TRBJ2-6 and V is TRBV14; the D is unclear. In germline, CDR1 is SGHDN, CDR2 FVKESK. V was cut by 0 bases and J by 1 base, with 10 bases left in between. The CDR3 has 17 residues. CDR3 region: CASSQEYRVSGANVLTF. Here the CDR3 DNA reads TGTGCCAGCAGCCAAGAATACAGAGTTTCTGGGGCCAACGTCCTGACTTTC. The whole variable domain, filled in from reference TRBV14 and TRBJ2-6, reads EAGVTQFPSHSVIEKGQTVTLRCDPISGHDNLYWYRRVMGKEIKFLLHFVKESKQDESGMPNNRFLAERTGGTYSTLKVQPAELEDSGVYFCASSQEYRVSGANVLTFGAGSRLTVL.

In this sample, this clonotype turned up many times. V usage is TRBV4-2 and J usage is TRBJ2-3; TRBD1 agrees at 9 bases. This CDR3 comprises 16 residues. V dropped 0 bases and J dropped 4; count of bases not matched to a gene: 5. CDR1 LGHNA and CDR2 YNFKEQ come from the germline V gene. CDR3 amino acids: CASSQDPGQGSDTQYF. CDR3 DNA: TGTGCCAGCAGCCAAGATCCCGGACAGGGGTCAGATACGCAGTATTTT.

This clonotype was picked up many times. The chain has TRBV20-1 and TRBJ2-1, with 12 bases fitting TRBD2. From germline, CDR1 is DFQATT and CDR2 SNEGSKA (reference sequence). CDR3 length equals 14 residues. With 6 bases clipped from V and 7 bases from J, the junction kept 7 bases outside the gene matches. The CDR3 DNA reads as TGCAGTGCCCCGACTAGCGGGAGTGGGAATGAGCAGTTCTTC. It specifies CSAPTSGSGNEQFF.

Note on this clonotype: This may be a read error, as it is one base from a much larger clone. The CDR3 reads CASSLFGNTKAFF. CDR3 nucleotides: TGTGCCAGCAGCTTATTTGGGAACACTAAAGCTTTCTTT. The J gene is TRBJ1-1, the V gene TRBV7-9, with D unclear. Germline loops: CDR1 SEHNR, CDR2 FQNEAQ (reference sequence). The length of the CDR3 is 13 residues.

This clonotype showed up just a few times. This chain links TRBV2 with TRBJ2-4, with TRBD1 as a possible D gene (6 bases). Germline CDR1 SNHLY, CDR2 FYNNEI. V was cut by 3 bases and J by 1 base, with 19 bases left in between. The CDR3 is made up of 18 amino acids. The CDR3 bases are TGTGCCAGCAGTGACCTGGGGGCAAGGAGAATCGCCAAAAACATTCAGTACTTC. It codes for CASSDLGARRIAKNIQYF.

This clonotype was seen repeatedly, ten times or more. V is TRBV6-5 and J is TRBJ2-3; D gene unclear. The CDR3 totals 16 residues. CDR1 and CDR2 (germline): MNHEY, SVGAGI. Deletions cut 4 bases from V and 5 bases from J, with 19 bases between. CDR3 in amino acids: CASSSSFLRSVDTQYF. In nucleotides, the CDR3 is TGTGCCAGCAGTTCCTCTTTTCTTAGGTCCGTAGATACGCAGTATTTT.

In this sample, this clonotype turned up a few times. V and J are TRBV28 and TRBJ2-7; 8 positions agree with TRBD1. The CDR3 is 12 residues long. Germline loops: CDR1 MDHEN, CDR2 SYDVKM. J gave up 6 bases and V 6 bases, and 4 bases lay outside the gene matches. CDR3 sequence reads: CASSRQGIEQYF. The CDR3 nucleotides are TGTGCCAGCAGCCGACAGGGGATCGAGCAGTACTTC.

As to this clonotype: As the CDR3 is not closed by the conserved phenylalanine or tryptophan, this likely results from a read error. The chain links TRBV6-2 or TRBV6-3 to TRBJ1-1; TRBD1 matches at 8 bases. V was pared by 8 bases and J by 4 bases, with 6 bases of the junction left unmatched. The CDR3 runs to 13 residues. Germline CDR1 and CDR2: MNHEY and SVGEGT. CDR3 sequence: CASGQGGGTEAFL. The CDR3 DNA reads TGTGCCAGCGGACAGGGAGGAGGCACTGAAGCTTTCCTT.

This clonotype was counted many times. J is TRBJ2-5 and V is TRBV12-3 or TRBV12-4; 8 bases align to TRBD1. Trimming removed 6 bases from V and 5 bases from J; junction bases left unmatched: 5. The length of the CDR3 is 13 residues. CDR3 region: CASRQRQGETQYF. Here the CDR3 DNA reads TGTGCCAGCAGACAAAGACAGGGGGAGACCCAGTACTTC.

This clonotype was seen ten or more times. The CDR3 protein is CASSRTSGSDTQYF. Written as DNA, the CDR3 is TGTGCCAGCAGTCGGACTAGCGGGAGTGATACGCAGTATTTT. This rearrangement joins TRBV2 to TRBJ2-3; 13 bases agree with TRBD2. From germline, CDR1 is SNHLY and CDR2 FYNNEI. The V gene end was trimmed by 5 bases and the J gene end by 6 bases; junction bases not matched to a gene: 2. CDR3 length: 14 residues.

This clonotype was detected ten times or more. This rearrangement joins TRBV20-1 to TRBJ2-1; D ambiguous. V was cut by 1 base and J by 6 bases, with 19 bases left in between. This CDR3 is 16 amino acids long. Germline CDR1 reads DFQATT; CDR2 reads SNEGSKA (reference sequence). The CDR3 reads CSARGLVVYKGNEQFF. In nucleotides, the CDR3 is TGCAGTGCTAGAGGCCTGGTAGTATATAAGGGCAATGAGCAGTTCTTC.

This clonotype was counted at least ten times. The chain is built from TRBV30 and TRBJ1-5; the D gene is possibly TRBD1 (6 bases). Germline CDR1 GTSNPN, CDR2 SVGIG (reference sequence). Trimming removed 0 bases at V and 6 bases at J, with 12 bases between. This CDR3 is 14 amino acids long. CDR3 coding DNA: TGTGCCTGGAGTGTCTCACAGGGAACTCAGCCCCAGCATTTT. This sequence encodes CAWSVSQGTQPQHF.

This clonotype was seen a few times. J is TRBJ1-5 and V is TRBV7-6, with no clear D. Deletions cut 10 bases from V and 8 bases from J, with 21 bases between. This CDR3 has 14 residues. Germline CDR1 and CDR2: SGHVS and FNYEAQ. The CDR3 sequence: CATGEAPNQEPQHF. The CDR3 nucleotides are TGTGCCACCGGGGAGGCACCCAACCAGGAGCCCCAGCATTTT.

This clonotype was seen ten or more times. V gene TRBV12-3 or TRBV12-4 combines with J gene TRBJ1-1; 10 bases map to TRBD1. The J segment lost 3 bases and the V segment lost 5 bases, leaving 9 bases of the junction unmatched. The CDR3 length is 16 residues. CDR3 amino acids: CASSLWGQGPDTEAFF. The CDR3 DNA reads TGTGCCAGCAGTCTCTGGGGACAGGGGCCAGACACTGAAGCTTTCTTT.

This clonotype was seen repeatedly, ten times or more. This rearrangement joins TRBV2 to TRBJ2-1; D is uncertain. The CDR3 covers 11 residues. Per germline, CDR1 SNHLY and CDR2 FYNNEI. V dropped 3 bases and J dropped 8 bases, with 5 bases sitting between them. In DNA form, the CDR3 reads TGTGCCAGCAGTGAGACGGATGAGCAGTTCTTC. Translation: CASSETDEQFF.

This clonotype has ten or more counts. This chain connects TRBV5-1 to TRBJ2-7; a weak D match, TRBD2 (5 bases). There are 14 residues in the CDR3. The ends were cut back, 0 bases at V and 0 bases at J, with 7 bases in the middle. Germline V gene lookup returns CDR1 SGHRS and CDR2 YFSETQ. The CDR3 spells CASSLDGDSYEQYF. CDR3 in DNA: TGCGCCAGCAGCTTGGACGGGGACTCCTACGAGCAGTACTTC.

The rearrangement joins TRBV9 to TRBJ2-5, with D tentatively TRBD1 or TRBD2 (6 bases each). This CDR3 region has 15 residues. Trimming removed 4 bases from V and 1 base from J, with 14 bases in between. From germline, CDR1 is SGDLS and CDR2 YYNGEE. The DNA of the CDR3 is TGTGCCAGCAGCCAGAGAGGGGGGCTCCAAGAGACCCAGTACTTC. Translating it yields CASSQRGGLQETQYF.

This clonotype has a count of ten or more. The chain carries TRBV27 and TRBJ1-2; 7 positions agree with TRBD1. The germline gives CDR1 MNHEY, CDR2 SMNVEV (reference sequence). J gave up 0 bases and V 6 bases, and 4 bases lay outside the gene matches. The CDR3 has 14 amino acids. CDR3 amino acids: CASRRQGANYGYTF. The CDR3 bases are TGTGCCAGCAGGCGACAGGGAGCTAACTATGGCTACACCTTC.

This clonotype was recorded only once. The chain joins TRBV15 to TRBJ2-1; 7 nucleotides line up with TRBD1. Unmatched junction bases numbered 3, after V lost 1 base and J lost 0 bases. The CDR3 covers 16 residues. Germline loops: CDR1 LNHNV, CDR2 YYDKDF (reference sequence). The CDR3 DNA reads TGTGCCACCAGCAGAGGACAGGGCGGCTCCTACAATGAGCAGTTCTTC. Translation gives CATSRGQGGSYNEQFF. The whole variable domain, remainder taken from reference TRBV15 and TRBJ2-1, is DAMVIQNPRYQVTQFGKPVTLSCSQTLNHNVMYWYQQKSSQAPKLLFHYYDKDFNNEADTPDNFQSRRPNTSFCFLDIRSPGLGDTAMYLCATSRGQGGSYNEQFFGPGTRLTVL.

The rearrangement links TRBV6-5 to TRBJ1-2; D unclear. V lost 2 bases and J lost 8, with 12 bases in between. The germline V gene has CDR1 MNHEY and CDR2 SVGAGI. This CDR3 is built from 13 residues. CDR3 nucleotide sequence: TGTGCCAGCAGTTACGCCAGACTCCCCGGCTACACCTTC. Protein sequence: CASSYARLPGYTF.

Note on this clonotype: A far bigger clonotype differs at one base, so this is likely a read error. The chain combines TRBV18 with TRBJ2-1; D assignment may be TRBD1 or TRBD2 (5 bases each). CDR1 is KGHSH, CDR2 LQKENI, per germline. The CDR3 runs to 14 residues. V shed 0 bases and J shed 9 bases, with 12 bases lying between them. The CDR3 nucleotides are TGTGCCAGCTCACCACCGTCGGGGCTGGGTGAGCAGTTCTTC. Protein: CASSPPSGLGEQFF.

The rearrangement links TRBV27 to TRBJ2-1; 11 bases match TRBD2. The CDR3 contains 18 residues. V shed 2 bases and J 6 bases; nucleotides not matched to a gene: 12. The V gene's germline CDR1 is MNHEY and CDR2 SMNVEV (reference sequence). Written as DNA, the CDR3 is TGTGCCAGCAGTTTAATAAAGGGACTAGCGGAAGAACCCAATGAGCAGTTCTTC. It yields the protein CASSLIKGLAEEPNEQFF.

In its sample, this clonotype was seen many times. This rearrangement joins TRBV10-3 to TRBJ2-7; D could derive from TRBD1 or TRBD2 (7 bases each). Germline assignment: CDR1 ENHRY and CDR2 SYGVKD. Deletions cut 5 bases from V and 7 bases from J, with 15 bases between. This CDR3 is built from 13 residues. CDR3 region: CAISTDREGEQYF. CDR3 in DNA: TGTGCCATCAGTACAGACAGGGAGGGAGAGCAGTACTTC.

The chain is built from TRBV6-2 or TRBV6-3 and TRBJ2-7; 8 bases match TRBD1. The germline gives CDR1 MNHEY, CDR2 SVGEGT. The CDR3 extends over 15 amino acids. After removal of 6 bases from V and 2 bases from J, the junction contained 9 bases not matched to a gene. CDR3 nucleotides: TGTGCCAGCAGACCTGGACAGGGTCCCCCCTACGAGCAGTACTTC. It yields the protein CASRPGQGPPYEQYF.

CDR3: CASRRSGTGPSREQYF. The CDR3 coding sequence is TGTGCCAGCAGACGATCCGGGACAGGACCGTCCCGGGAGCAGTACTTC. The gene calls are TRBV6-1 and TRBJ2-7, with TRBD1 identical over 8 bases. The CDR3 is 16 residues long. CDR1 and CDR2 (germline): MNHNS, SASEGT. The V segment lost 6 bases and the J segment 7 bases; nucleotides outside the gene matches: 17.

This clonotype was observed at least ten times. The DNA of the CDR3 is TGTGCCAGCAGTCGACAGGGGGTGAAAGAGACCCAGTACTTC. Amino acids: CASSRQGVKETQYF. This sequence joins TRBV27 and TRBJ2-5; TRBD1 agrees at 9 bases. The CDR3 is 14 residues long. V lost 5 bases and J lost 3; bases outside the gene matches: 4. The germline CDR1 and CDR2 sequences are MNHEY and SMNVEV (reference sequence).